Listed below are T cell receptor beta chains from one sample, sequenced in a study of cytomegalovirus exposure and HLA in healthy donors. TCRdb's table, derived via immunoSEQ multiplex PCR, lists solely in-frame clones and lacks some. In the table there are about 300,000 clones, roughly 90% of which are singletons. The specimen sequenced was PBMCs. These receptors originate from a woman aged 18 to 35 in good health and CMV-seronegative. Each CDR3 is given with its conserved first and last residue. Fields, in order: clone size, D gene, J gene, V gene, CDR3 protein, CDR3 DNA. The D gene is left open where the match is weak. Rows give clone size only sometimes, using once, few, many, or a class for an expanded clone.

abundance: once; d_gene: TRBD1; j_gene: TRBJ2-7; v_gene: TRBV6-1; CDR3aa: CASSEVSGTGGVEQYF; CDR3nt: TGTGCCAGCAGTGAAGTATCCGGGACAGGGGGCGTCGAGCAGTACTTC
abundance: NA; d_gene: TRBD2; j_gene: TRBJ2-1; v_gene: TRBV7-2; CDR3aa: CASSIKSSGSYNEQFF; CDR3nt: TGTGCCAGCAGCATCAAATCTAGCGGGAGCTACAATGAGCAGTTCTTC
abundance: NA; d_gene: NA; j_gene: TRBJ1-4; v_gene: TRBV5-4; CDR3aa: CASSPTAATNEKLFF; CDR3nt: TGTGCCAGCAGCCCTACAGCTGCAACTAATGAAAAACTGTTTTTT
abundance: NA; d_gene: TRBD2; j_gene: TRBJ2-1; v_gene: TRBV5-6; CDR3aa: CASTDPLAGGRTEQFF; CDR3nt: TGTGCCAGCACCGACCCTCTAGCGGGAGGACGCACTGAGCAGTTCTTC
abundance: once; d_gene: TRBD2; j_gene: TRBJ2-5; v_gene: TRBV11-3; CDR3aa: CASSLGSGREETQYF; CDR3nt: TGTGCCAGCAGCTTAGGTAGCGGGAGGGAAGAGACCCAGTACTTC
abundance: NA; d_gene: NA; j_gene: TRBJ2-7; v_gene: TRBV29-1; CDR3aa: CSVEDRVYEQYF; CDR3nt: TGCAGCGTTGAAGACAGGGTCTACGAGCAGTACTTC
abundance: NA; d_gene: TRBD1; j_gene: TRBJ1-5; v_gene: TRBV28; CDR3aa: CASTADRGNQPQHF; CDR3nt: TGTGCCAGCACCGCGGACAGGGGCAATCAGCCCCAGCATTTT
abundance: NA; d_gene: NA; j_gene: TRBJ2-1; v_gene: TRBV14; CDR3aa: CASSQESDGDEQFF; CDR3nt: TGTGCCAGCAGCCAAGAGAGTGACGGGGATGAGCAGTTCTTC
abundance: NA; d_gene: NA; j_gene: TRBJ2-7; v_gene: TRBV30; CDR3aa: CAATRSYEQYF; CDR3nt: TGTGCCGCAACTAGGTCCTACGAGCAGTACTTC
abundance: once; d_gene: NA; j_gene: TRBJ1-1; v_gene: TRBV19; CDR3aa: CASSIPGTFYRRPEAFF; CDR3nt: TGTGCCAGTAGTATTCCAGGGACATTTTATCGGCGTCCTGAAGCTTTCTTT
abundance: NA; d_gene: NA; j_gene: TRBJ2-1; v_gene: TRBV5-1; CDR3aa: CASSSVTKDEQFF; CDR3nt: TGCGCCAGCAGCTCCGTAACTAAGGATGAGCAGTTCTTC
abundance: NA; d_gene: TRBD2; j_gene: TRBJ2-3; v_gene: TRBV9; CDR3aa: CASSTQLAGGSWVIPDTQYF; CDR3nt: TGTGCCAGCAGCACTCAACTAGCGGGGGGGAGCTGGGTCATTCCAGATACGCAGTATTTT
abundance: NA; d_gene: NA; j_gene: TRBJ2-7; v_gene: TRBV5-5; CDR3aa: CASSRILPGDHEQYF; CDR3nt: TGTGCCAGCAGTAGGATCCTTCCGGGAGACCACGAGCAGTACTTC
abundance: NA; d_gene: TRBD1; j_gene: TRBJ2-1; v_gene: TRBV5-4; CDR3aa: CASSFDRVNYNEQFF; CDR3nt: TGTGCCAGCAGCTTCGACAGGGTTAATTACAATGAGCAGTTCTTC
abundance: NA; d_gene: TRBD1; j_gene: TRBJ1-2; v_gene: TRBV28; CDR3aa: CASSESGTGIHYGYTF; CDR3nt: TGTGCCAGCAGTGAGTCCGGGACAGGGATTCACTATGGCTACACCTTC
abundance: NA; d_gene: TRBD2; j_gene: TRBJ2-1; v_gene: TRBV19; CDR3aa: CATRLAGGYDEQFF; CDR3nt: TGTGCCACCCGACTAGCGGGAGGATATGATGAGCAGTTCTTC
abundance: NA; d_gene: TRBD2; j_gene: TRBJ2-1; v_gene: TRBV28; CDR3aa: CASSFPAGGHWGQFF; CDR3nt: TGTGCCAGCAGTTTTCCGGCGGGAGGCCACTGGGGGCAGTTCTTC
abundance: few; d_gene: NA; j_gene: TRBJ1-4; v_gene: TRBV19; CDR3aa: CASGRNSEKLFF; CDR3nt: TGTGCCAGCGGGAGGAACAGCGAAAAACTGTTTTTT
abundance: NA; d_gene: NA; j_gene: TRBJ2-7; v_gene: TRBV12-2; CDR3aa: CASRLARDPGTGAYEQYF; CDR3nt: TGTGCAAGTCGCTTAGCACGCGACCCCGGGACAGGGGCCTACGAGCAGTACTTC
abundance: NA; d_gene: TRBD2; j_gene: TRBJ2-1; v_gene: TRBV7-3; CDR3aa: CASSDFSGRASSYNEQFF; CDR3nt: TGTGCCAGCAGCGACTTCAGCGGGAGGGCCAGCTCCTACAATGAGCAGTTCTTC
abundance: NA; d_gene: NA; j_gene: TRBJ1-5; v_gene: TRBV2; CDR3aa: CASSRTMKRQPQHF; CDR3nt: TGTGCCAGCAGTAGGACAATGAAGCGTCAGCCCCAGCATTTT
abundance: once; d_gene: TRBD2; j_gene: TRBJ2-1; v_gene: TRBV6-5; CDR3aa: CASSSGGVNEQFF; CDR3nt: TGTGCCAGCAGTTCGGGGGGAGTAAATGAGCAGTTCTTC
abundance: NA; d_gene: NA; j_gene: TRBJ2-1; v_gene: TRBV5-6; CDR3aa: CASSRAFEQFF; CDR3nt: TGTGCCAGCAGCCGCGCTTTTGAGCAGTTCTTC
abundance: NA; d_gene: NA; j_gene: TRBJ2-5; v_gene: TRBV28; CDR3aa: CASSPGRTIETQYF; CDR3nt: TGTGCCAGCAGCCCTGGGCGAACGATAGAGACCCAGTACTTC
abundance: NA; d_gene: NA; j_gene: TRBJ2-2; v_gene: TRBV4-1; CDR3aa: CASSQDPGRRSGELFF; CDR3nt: TGCGCCAGCAGCCAAGATCCGGGAAGGAGGAGCGGGGAGCTGTTTTTT
abundance: NA; d_gene: TRBD2; j_gene: TRBJ2-1; v_gene: TRBV11-2; CDR3aa: CASSLIAQLAGGNEQFF; CDR3nt: TGTGCCAGCAGCTTAATTGCTCAACTAGCGGGAGGCAATGAGCAGTTCTTC
abundance: NA; d_gene: TRBD1; j_gene: TRBJ1-2; v_gene: TRBV27; CDR3aa: CASSLRQGSRGYTF; CDR3nt: TGTGCCAGCAGTTTACGACAGGGCTCGAGGGGCTACACCTTC
abundance: NA; d_gene: TRBD1; j_gene: TRBJ1-6; v_gene: TRBV18; CDR3aa: CASSTGQGLNSPLHF; CDR3nt: TGTGCCAGCTCAACAGGACAGGGGCTGAATTCACCCCTCCACTTT
abundance: NA; d_gene: TRBD2; j_gene: TRBJ2-1; v_gene: TRBV7-6; CDR3aa: CASSLVSASGRAGGDEQFF; CDR3nt: TGTGCCAGCAGCTTAGTGAGCGCTAGCGGGAGGGCAGGAGGAGATGAGCAGTTCTTC
abundance: NA; d_gene: TRBD2; j_gene: TRBJ2-3; v_gene: TRBV18; CDR3aa: CASSPTSLAGLTDTQYF; CDR3nt: TGTGCCAGCTCACCAACGTCACTAGCGGGATTGACAGATACGCAGTATTTT
abundance: NA; d_gene: NA; j_gene: TRBJ2-6; v_gene: TRBV19; CDR3aa: CASRIQETNSGANVLTF; CDR3nt: TGTGCCAGCAGAATACAGGAAACGAACTCTGGGGCCAACGTCCTGACTTTC
abundance: NA; d_gene: NA; j_gene: TRBJ1-1; v_gene: TRBV5-1; CDR3aa: CASSLTTGRYTEAFF; CDR3nt: TGCGCCAGCAGCTTGACGACAGGAAGGTACACTGAAGCTTTCTTT
abundance: NA; d_gene: TRBD2; j_gene: TRBJ2-5; v_gene: TRBV9; CDR3aa: CASSSSGTLQETQYF; CDR3nt: TGTGCCAGCAGCTCGAGCGGGACCCTTCAAGAGACCCAGTACTTC
abundance: NA; d_gene: TRBD1; j_gene: TRBJ1-1; v_gene: TRBV9; CDR3aa: CASSGGQGDTEAFF; CDR3nt: TGTGCCAGCAGCGGTGGACAGGGGGACACTGAAGCTTTCTTT
abundance: NA; d_gene: NA; j_gene: TRBJ2-1; v_gene: TRBV6-5; CDR3aa: CASSYSSSYNEQFF; CDR3nt: TGTGCCAGCAGTTACAGCTCTTCCTACAATGAGCAGTTCTTC
abundance: NA; d_gene: TRBD1; j_gene: TRBJ1-4; v_gene: TRBV2; CDR3aa: CASTTDRGNEKLFF; CDR3nt: TGTGCCAGCACCACGGACAGGGGGAATGAAAAACTGTTTTTT
abundance: NA; d_gene: NA; j_gene: TRBJ2-7; v_gene: TRBV6-5; CDR3aa: CASSYSEGDYEQYF; CDR3nt: TGTGCCAGCAGTTACAGCGAAGGAGACTACGAGCAGTACTTC
abundance: once; d_gene: TRBD2; j_gene: TRBJ2-7; v_gene: TRBV7-2; CDR3aa: CASSSVTSGVDEQYF; CDR3nt: TGTGCCAGCAGCTCTGTGACTAGCGGAGTAGACGAGCAGTACTTC
abundance: NA; d_gene: TRBD2; j_gene: TRBJ2-6; v_gene: TRBV7-6; CDR3aa: CASSGSLAVTNSGANVLTF; CDR3nt: TGTGCCAGCAGCGGCTCACTAGCGGTTACGAACTCTGGGGCCAACGTCCTGACTTTC
abundance: NA; d_gene: NA; j_gene: TRBJ2-5; v_gene: TRBV6-1; CDR3aa: CASSGGYQETQYF; CDR3nt: TGTGCCAGCAGCGGGGGTTACCAAGAGACCCAGTACTTC
abundance: NA; d_gene: NA; j_gene: TRBJ1-1; v_gene: TRBV29-1; CDR3aa: CSVDTRLMNTEAFF; CDR3nt: TGCAGCGTTGATACCAGGTTAATGAACACTGAAGCTTTCTTT